This TCR beta chain was sequenced for a study of T cell clonotyping in hematopoietic cell transplantation. Study-wide context: Cytoreduction preceded collection of pretransplant recipient samples. Whole-study results and caveats: Recipient TCR diversity dropped after transplant; expanded clonotypes rose from day 30 to 180. Cells were unsorted, so CD4 and CD8 contributions were not separated. Higher Inverse Simpson Index values in graft donor and pretransplant recipient predicted broader posttransplant TCR diversity.

Time point in this sample: recipient sample about 28 days before transplant, after cytoreduction. Of note for this clone: Its antigen is unidentified.

Data came from immunoSEQ multiplex PCR; TCRdb stores just in-frame clones and leaves some out. The table includes tens of thousands of clones, 85% detected once. The TCR originated in a man aged 60 to 69 with acute myeloid leukemia. Some clones in this sample may be carry-over from other donors' samples. This specimen consisted of peripheral blood mononuclear cells, obtained before stem cell transplant.

CDR3 bases: TGTGCCAGCAGCTTGGAAGGGAATTCCTACGAGCAGTACTTC. Translation: CASSLEGNSYEQYF. The rearrangement joins TRBV5-4 to TRBJ2-7; no reliable D call. Germline assignment: CDR1 SGHNT and CDR2 YYREEE (reference sequence). V was clipped by 0 bases and J by 1 base, with 8 bases between them. The CDR3 has 14 amino acids.